This note documents a single T cell receptor beta chain sequence. This sample was included in a study of T cell changes during pregnancy in multiple sclerosis. Germline V lookup: CDR1 SGHTS, CDR2 YDEGEE. The length of the CDR3 is 16 residues. V lost 0 bases, J lost 0 bases, and 0 bases stayed unmatched. Produced via immunoSEQ multiplex PCR; TCRdb's table is partial and in-frame only. The sample includes 35,000 to 55,000 clones, approximately 90% seen only once; the top ten take 0.7%. This sequence joins TRBV5-8 and TRBJ2-6; 7 nucleotides match TRBD1. The receptor was isolated from a female donor with multiple sclerosis, enrolled in a pregnancy study. The source was CD4+ T cells from peripheral blood mononuclear cells, collected before pregnancy. The CDR3 here is CASSLGTGSGANVLTF. DNA of the CDR3: TGTGCCAGCAGCTTGGGGACAGGCTCTGGGGCCAACGTCCTGACTTTC.